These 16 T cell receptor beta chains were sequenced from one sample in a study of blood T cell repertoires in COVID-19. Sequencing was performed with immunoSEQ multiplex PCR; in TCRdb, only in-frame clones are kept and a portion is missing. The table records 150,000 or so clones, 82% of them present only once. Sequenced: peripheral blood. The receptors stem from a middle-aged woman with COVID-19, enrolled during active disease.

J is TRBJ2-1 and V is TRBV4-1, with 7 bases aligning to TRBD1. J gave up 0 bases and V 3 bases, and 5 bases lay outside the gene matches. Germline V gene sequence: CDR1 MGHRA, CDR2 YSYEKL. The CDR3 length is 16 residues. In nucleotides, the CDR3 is TGCGCCAGCAGCCAGAGGGGACAGAGCTCCTACAATGAGCAGTTCTTC. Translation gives CASSQRGQSSYNEQFF.

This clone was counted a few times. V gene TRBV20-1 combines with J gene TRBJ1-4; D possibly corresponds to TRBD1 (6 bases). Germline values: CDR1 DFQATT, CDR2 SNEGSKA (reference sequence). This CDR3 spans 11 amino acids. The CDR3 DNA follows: TGCGTGACAGGCGCTAATGAAAAACTGTTTTTT. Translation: CVTGANEKLFF.

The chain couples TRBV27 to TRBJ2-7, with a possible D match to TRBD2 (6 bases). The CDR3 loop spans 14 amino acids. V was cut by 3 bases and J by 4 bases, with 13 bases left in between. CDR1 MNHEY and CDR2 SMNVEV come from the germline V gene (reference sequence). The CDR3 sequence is CASSFAEAGYEQYF. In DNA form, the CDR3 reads TGTGCCAGCAGTTTTGCGGAGGCGGGGTACGAGCAGTACTTC.

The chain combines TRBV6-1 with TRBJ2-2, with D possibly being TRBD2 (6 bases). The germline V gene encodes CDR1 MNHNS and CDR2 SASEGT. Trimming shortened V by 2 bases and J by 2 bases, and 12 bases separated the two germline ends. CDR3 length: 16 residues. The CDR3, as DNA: TGTGCCAGCAGTGAACGAGTGGGGGGAAACACCGGGGAGCTGTTTTTT. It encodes CASSERVGGNTGELFF.

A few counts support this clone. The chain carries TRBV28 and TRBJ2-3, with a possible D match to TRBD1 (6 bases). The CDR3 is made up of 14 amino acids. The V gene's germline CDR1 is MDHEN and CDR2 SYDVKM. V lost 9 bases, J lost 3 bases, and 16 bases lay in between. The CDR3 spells CASKTGSPTDTQYF. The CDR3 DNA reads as TGTGCCAGTAAAACAGGGTCACCTACAGATACGCAGTATTTT.

CDR3 in DNA: TGTGCCAGCAGCGATTCCGGGACTAGCATCGATGAGCAGTTCTTC. Residues: CASSDSGTSIDEQFF. This sequence joins TRBV9 and TRBJ2-1; 9 bases are a match to TRBD2. CDR1 and CDR2 from the germline V gene are SGDLS and YYNGEE. The CDR3 runs to 15 residues. V gave up 3 bases and J gave up 8 bases; unmatched junction bases: 9.

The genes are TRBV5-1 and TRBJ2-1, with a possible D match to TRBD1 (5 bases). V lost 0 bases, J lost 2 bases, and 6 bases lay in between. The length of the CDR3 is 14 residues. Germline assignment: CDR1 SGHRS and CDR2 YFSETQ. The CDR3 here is CASSLGQTYNEQFF. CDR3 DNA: TGCGCCAGCAGCTTGGGACAGACCTACAATGAGCAGTTCTTC.

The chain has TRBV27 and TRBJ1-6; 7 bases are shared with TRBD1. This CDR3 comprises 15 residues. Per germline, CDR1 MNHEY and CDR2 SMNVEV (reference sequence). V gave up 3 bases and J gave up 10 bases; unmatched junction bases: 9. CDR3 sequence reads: CASSLVDRERSPLHF. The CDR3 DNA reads TGTGCCAGCAGTTTGGTCGACAGGGAGAGATCACCCCTCCACTTT.

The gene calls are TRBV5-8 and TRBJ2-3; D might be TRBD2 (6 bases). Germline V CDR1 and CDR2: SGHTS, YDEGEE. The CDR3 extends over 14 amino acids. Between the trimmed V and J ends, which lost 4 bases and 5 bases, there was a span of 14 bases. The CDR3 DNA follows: TGTGCCAGCAGCCTACGCGGGGCGATAGATACGCAGTATTTT. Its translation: CASSLRGAIDTQYF.

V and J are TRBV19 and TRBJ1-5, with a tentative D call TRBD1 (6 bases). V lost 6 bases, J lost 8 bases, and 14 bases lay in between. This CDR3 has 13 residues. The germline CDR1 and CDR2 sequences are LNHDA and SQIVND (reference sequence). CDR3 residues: CASRSAEGEPQHF. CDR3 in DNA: TGTGCCAGTAGGTCGGCAGAGGGGGAGCCCCAGCATTTT.

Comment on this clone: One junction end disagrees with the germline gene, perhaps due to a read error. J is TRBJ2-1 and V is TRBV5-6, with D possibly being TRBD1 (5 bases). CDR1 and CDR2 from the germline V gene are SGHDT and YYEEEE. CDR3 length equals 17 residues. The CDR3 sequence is CASNLVGAGRSYNEQFF. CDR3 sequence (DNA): TGTGCCAGCAACTTGGTTGGGGCTGGACGCTCCTACAATGAGCAGTTCTTC.

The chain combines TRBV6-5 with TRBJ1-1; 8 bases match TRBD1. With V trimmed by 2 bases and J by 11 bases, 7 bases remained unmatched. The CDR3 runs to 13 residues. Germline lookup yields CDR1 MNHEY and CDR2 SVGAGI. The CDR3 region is CASSYRQGPDAFF. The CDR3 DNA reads TGTGCCAGCAGTTACAGACAGGGGCCCGACGCTTTCTTT.

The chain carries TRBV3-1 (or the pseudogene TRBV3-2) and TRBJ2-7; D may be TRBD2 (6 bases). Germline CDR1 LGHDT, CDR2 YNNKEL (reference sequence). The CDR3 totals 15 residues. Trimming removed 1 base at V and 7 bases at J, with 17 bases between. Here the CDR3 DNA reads TGTGCCAGCAGCCAAGTCCGGGTTAGCGGTGGGGAGCAGTACTTC. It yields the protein CASSQVRVSGGEQYF.

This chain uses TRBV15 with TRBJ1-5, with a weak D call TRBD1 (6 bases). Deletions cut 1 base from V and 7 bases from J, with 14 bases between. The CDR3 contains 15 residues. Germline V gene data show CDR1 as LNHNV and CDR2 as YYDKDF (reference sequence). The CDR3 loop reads CATSRATGVDQPQHF. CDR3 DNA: TGTGCCACCAGCAGAGCGACAGGAGTCGACCAGCCCCAGCATTTT.

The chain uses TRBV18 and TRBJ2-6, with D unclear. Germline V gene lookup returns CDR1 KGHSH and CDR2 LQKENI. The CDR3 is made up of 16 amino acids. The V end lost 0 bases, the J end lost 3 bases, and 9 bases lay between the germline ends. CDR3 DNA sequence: TGTGCCAGCTCACCACCACTCCGAGGTGGGGCCAACGTCCTGACTTTC. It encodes CASSPPLRGGANVLTF.

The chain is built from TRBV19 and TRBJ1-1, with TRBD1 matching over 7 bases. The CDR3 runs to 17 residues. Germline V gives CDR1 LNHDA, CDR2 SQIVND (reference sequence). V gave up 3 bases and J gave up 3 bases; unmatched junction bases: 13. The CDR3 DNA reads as TGTGCCAGTAGTATGGACAGGCAGAAACCCGTGTACACTGAAGCTTTCTTT. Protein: CASSMDRQKPVYTEAFF.